These 2 T cell receptor beta chains share one sample of origin, sequenced in a study of blood T cell repertoires in COVID-19. Using immunoSEQ multiplex PCR, the repertoire was profiled, and TCRdb retains in-frame clones only, with some absent. This sample has 190,000 or so clones, with approximately 88% found just once. The sample consisted of PBMCs or T cells enriched from blood (not recorded which). These receptors all stem from a man between 18 and 35 years old with acute COVID-19.

The chain employs TRBV27 and TRBJ2-2, with a tentative D call TRBD1 (6 bases). Deletions cut 6 bases from V and 1 base from J, with 12 bases between. The germline CDR1 and CDR2 sequences are MNHEY and SMNVEV (reference sequence). There are 15 residues in the CDR3. The CDR3, as DNA: TGTGCCAGCAGGCTACCGGGACAGAACACCGGGGAGCTGTTTTTT. This gives the protein CASRLPGQNTGELFF.

The chain recombines TRBV29-1 with TRBJ2-3, with D unresolved. The CDR3 extends over 15 amino acids. Germline CDR1 reads SQVTM; CDR2 reads ANQGSEA. The V gene lost 6 bases and the J gene lost 2 bases, with 18 bases spanning the gap. The CDR3 DNA reads TGCAGCGTCGACGATGTGGCTCAGGTCACAGATACGCAGTATTTT. Amino acids: CSVDDVAQVTDTQYF.